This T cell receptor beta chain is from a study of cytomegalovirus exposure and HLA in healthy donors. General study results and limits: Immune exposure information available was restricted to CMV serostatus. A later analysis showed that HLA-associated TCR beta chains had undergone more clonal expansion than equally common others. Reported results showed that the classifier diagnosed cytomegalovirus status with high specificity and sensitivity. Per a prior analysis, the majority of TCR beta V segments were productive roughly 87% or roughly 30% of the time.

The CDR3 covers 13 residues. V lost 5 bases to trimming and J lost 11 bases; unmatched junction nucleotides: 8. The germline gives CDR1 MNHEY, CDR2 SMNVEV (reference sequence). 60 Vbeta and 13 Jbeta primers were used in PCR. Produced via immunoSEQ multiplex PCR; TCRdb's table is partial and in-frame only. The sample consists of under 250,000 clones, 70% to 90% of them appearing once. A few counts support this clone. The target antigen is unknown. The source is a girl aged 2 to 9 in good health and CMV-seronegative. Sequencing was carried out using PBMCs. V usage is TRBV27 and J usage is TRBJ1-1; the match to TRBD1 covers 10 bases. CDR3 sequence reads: CASSPGTGAWAFF. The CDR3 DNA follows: TGTGCCAGCAGTCCGGGGACAGGGGCTTGGGCTTTCTTT.